One sample yielded the 27 T cell receptor beta chains listed below, sequenced in a study of primary melanoma T cells and metastatic recurrence. Measured with immunoSEQ multiplex PCR; TCRdb has only the in-frame clones, and not every one. The repertoire holds about 390 clones, with about 90% as singletons. Sequencing was done on a sample of melanoma tumor tissue. Receptor source: a human donor with melanoma.

This CDR3 reads CATSQIVGPNEKLFF. The CDR3 DNA sequence: TGTGCCACCAGCCAAATTGTCGGTCCTAATGAAAAACTGTTTTTT. The rearrangement joins TRBV15 to TRBJ1-4; D remains unclear. Germline lookup yields CDR1 LNHNV and CDR2 YYDKDF (reference sequence). V was clipped by 5 bases and J by 3 bases, with 13 bases between them. The CDR3 length is 15 residues. The full variable domain, completed using reference TRBV15 and TRBJ1-4, is DAMVIQNPRYQVTQFGKPVTLSCSQTLNHNVMYWYQQKSSQAPKLLFHYYDKDFNNEADTPDNFQSRRPNTSFCFLDIRSPGLGDTAMYLCATSQIVGPNEKLFFGSGTQLSVL.

The chain uses TRBV11-3 and TRBJ1-5; 7 bases fit TRBD1. CDR1 and CDR2 (germline): SGHNT, YENEEA. The junction had 3 bases not matched to a gene; V was cut back by 3 bases and J by 4 bases. The CDR3 sequence is 14 residues long. CDR3 region: CASSFRDSNQPQHF. The CDR3, as DNA: TGTGCCAGCAGCTTCCGGGACAGTAATCAGCCCCAGCATTTT.

The chain couples TRBV11-3 to TRBJ1-4; 7 bases fit TRBD1. The CDR3 runs to 15 residues. Germline V gene data show CDR1 as SGHNT and CDR2 as YENEEA. V lost 8 bases and J lost 3; bases outside the gene matches: 9. CDR3 sequence (DNA): TGTGCCAGCCGAGCTTGGGGACAGTCTAATGAAAAACTGTTTTTT. It encodes CASRAWGQSNEKLFF.

As to this clone: The germline gene is not matched at one end of the junction; a read error may be the cause. The gene calls are TRBV6-8 and TRBJ2-1, with TRBD2 matching 9 bases. The CDR3 is made up of 12 amino acids. CDR1 is MNHGY, CDR2 SAAAGT, per germline. CDR3 coding DNA: TGTGCCATCGAGGGACCTAGCGGGAATCCCCTCTTC. Protein product: CAIEGPSGNPLF.

A remark on this clone: One or more bases were not read clearly; the residue they encode is written X. The chain has TRBV19 and TRBJ1-1, with a possible D match to TRBD1 (6 bases). Germline assignment: CDR1 LNHDA and CDR2 SQIVND (reference sequence). The CDR3 spans 14 residues. Between the trimmed V and J ends, which lost 5 bases and 4 bases, there was a span of 14 bases. The CDR3 sequence: CASSYDXGRTEAFF. The DNA for the CDR3 is TGTGCCAGTAGTTACGACYGGGGGCGCACTGAAGCTTTCTTT.

The chain couples TRBV6-8 to TRBJ2-7; 10 nucleotides line up with TRBD1. CDR1 is MNHGY, CDR2 SAAAGT, per germline. Trimming cost V 6 bases and J 7 bases; bases outside gene matches: 12. The CDR3 totals 15 residues. The CDR3 DNA reads TGTGCCAGCAGGTACCACGGGACAGGGGTCTTGGAGCAGTACTTC. Its protein is CASRYHGTGVLEQYF.

This clone was detected a few times. The chain is built from TRBV11-3 and TRBJ1-4; D may be TRBD1 (5 bases). Germline loops: CDR1 SGHNT, CDR2 YENEEA. Trimming removed 3 bases from V and 7 bases from J, with 12 bases in between. The CDR3 has 14 amino acids. The CDR3: CASSLMAGPEKLFF. The CDR3 bases are TGTGCCAGCAGCTTGATGGCAGGGCCTGAAAAACTGTTTTTT.

The chain is built from TRBV6-8 and TRBJ2-7; D is unclear. The CDR3 has 14 amino acids. V was pared by 5 bases and J by 3 bases, with 14 bases between. Per the germline V gene, CDR1 is MNHGY and CDR2 is SAAAGT. DNA for the CDR3: TGTGCCAGCAGTACCCCCGGTGCCCGCTACGAGCAGTACTTC. As protein: CASSTPGARYEQYF.

The rearrangement links TRBV6-8 to TRBJ1-6, with a weak D call TRBD1 (6 bases). Deletions cut 0 bases from V and 6 bases from J, with 9 bases between. Per the germline V gene, CDR1 is MNHGY and CDR2 is SAAAGT. The CDR3 consists of 15 residues. CDR3 sequence reads: CASSYSVDSNSPLHF. The CDR3 bases are TGTGCCAGCAGTTACTCGGTGGACAGTAATTCACCCCTCCACTTT.

The rearrangement joins TRBV28 to TRBJ2-7; D possibly matches TRBD1 or TRBD2 (6 bases each). The CDR3 spans 14 residues. Germline CDR1 and CDR2: MDHEN and SYDVKM. V was clipped by 3 bases and J by 2 bases, with 11 bases between them. In nucleotides, the CDR3 is TGTGCCAGCAGTTTGGGGGGCAAAACCTACGAGCAGTACTTC. Protein: CASSLGGKTYEQYF.

The V gene is TRBV6-8, the J gene TRBJ1-1; D gene ambiguous. Trimming removed 2 bases at V and 3 bases at J, with 4 bases between. The CDR3 loop spans 12 amino acids. Germline CDR1 MNHGY, CDR2 SAAAGT. In nucleotides, the CDR3 is TGTGCCAGCAGTTACACTGACACTGAAGCTTTCTTT. Translated, it gives CASSYTDTEAFF.

The table lists this clone with a count of one. This chain links TRBV11-3 with TRBJ1-2; a weak D match, TRBD1 (6 bases). Germline V lookup: CDR1 SGHNT, CDR2 YENEEA. The CDR3 is 15 residues long. V dropped 5 bases and J dropped 1 base, with 14 bases sitting between them. CDR3 sequence reads: CASSKPPQGNYGYTF. CDR3 sequence (DNA): TGTGCCAGCAGCAAGCCACCACAGGGTAACTATGGCTACACCTTC.

The J gene is TRBJ2-5, the V gene TRBV7-6; TRBD2 agrees at 10 bases. The germline CDR1 and CDR2 sequences are SGHVS and FNYEAQ. The V and J ends lost 5 bases and 1 base, in that order; junction bases with no gene match: 7. CDR3 size: 16 residues. The CDR3 nucleotides read TGTGCCAGCAGCCAATTAGCTAGCGGGGGCCAAGAGACCCAGTACTTC. It translates to CASSQLASGGQETQYF.

This rearrangement joins TRBV19 to TRBJ2-1; D is possibly TRBD2 (5 bases). V was clipped by 5 bases and J by 5 bases, with 10 bases between them. Germline V gives CDR1 LNHDA, CDR2 SQIVND (reference sequence). The CDR3 runs 13 residues. The CDR3 nucleotides are TGTGCCAGTAGTTACCGGGGAAACAATGAGCAGTTCTTC. This translates into CASSYRGNNEQFF.

This CDR3 is CASSPPLGYSRIIAKNIQYF. DNA of the CDR3: TGCGCCAGCAGCCCCCCACTTGGTTATAGCCGAATCATAGCCAAAAACATTCAGTACTTC. The chain recombines TRBV5-1 with TRBJ2-4, with unresolved D. Looked up from germline, CDR1 is SGHRS and CDR2 is YFSETQ. The CDR3 sequence is 20 residues long. V was trimmed by 4 bases and J by 0 bases, leaving 26 bases between them.

The chain couples TRBV30 to TRBJ2-4; D gene ambiguous. The CDR3 contains 13 residues. V was clipped by 2 bases and J by 6 bases, with 11 bases between them. Looked up from germline, CDR1 is GTSNPN and CDR2 is SVGIG (reference sequence). CDR3 nucleotides: TGTGCCTGGAGTACACAGCCCATAAACATTCAGTACTTC. Its protein product is CAWSTQPINIQYF. Based on the CDR3 plus reference TRBV30 and TRBJ2-4, the full variable domain is SQTIHQWPATLVQPVGSPLSLECTVEGTSNPNLYWYRQAAGRGLQLLFYSVGIGQISSEVPQNLSASRPQDRQFILSSKKLLLSDSGFYLCAWSTQPINIQYFGAGTRLSVL.

The rearrangement links TRBV19 to TRBJ1-5, with 10 bases that match TRBD1. V dropped 7 bases and J dropped 5; count of bases not matched to a gene: 2. The CDR3 length is 13 residues. Germline loops: CDR1 LNHDA, CDR2 SQIVND (reference sequence). The CDR3 protein is CASKTGGYQPQHF. The CDR3 DNA reads TGTGCCAGTAAGACAGGGGGCTATCAGCCCCAGCATTTT.

The CDR3 DNA reads TGTGCCAGCAGTCCCCAGACTACCCCTGGCGAAAAACTGTTTTTT. Protein sequence: CASSPQTTPGEKLFF. The chain employs TRBV6-8 and TRBJ1-4, with unresolved D. Germline CDR1 is MNHGY and CDR2 is SAAAGT. The CDR3 covers 15 residues. V dropped 5 bases and J dropped 8 bases, with 18 bases sitting between them.

This clone was seen a few times. V and J are TRBV12-5 and TRBJ2-5; weak D call: TRBD2 (5 bases). V lost 0 bases and J 5 bases, leaving 16 bases between the germline ends. Germline V gene lookup returns CDR1 LGHNT and CDR2 FRNRAP. The CDR3 loop spans 16 amino acids. Here the CDR3 DNA reads TGTGCTAGTGGTTTGGTACTGTCCACCTGGGAGGAGACCCAGTACTTC. It is translated as CASGLVLSTWEETQYF.

This chain connects TRBV19 to TRBJ1-1; D is ambiguous. Trimming cost V 10 bases and J 0 bases, with 15 bases left between them. Germline values: CDR1 LNHDA, CDR2 SQIVND (reference sequence). This CDR3 has 14 amino acids. The CDR3 loop reads CATGGRDMNTEAFF. In DNA form, the CDR3 reads TGTGCCACGGGAGGACGAGACATGAACACTGAAGCTTTCTTT.

The genes are TRBV11-3 and TRBJ2-3; D uncertain. The V end was cut by 5 bases, the J end by 6 bases, with 15 bases between. There are 14 residues in the CDR3. Germline assignment: CDR1 SGHNT and CDR2 YENEEA. The CDR3 coding sequence is TGTGCCAGCAGCCCTGAAGCTGGGGTTGATACGCAGTATTTT. Its protein is CASSPEAGVDTQYF. Combining the CDR3 with reference TRBV11-3 and TRBJ2-3 gives the whole variable domain EAGVVQSPRYKIIEKKQPVAFWCNPISGHNTLYWYLQNLGQGPELLIRYENEEAVDDSQLPKDRFSAERLKGVDSTLKIQPAELGDSAVYLCASSPEAGVDTQYFGPGTRLTVL.

The chain uses TRBV28 and TRBJ1-2; 8 bases are shared with TRBD1. Germline loops: CDR1 MDHEN, CDR2 SYDVKM. Trimming at V came to 5 bases and at J to 0 bases, leaving 8 bases not matched to a gene. This CDR3 is built from 16 residues. The CDR3 region has the DNA TGTGCCAGCAGTATCCACGCAGGGGGCTCTAACTATGGCTACACCTTC. Translated, it gives CASSIHAGGSNYGYTF.

The chain uses TRBV5-1 and TRBJ2-5; the match to TRBD2 covers 11 bases. This CDR3 region has 16 residues. Germline V gene lookup returns CDR1 SGHRS and CDR2 YFSETQ. With 1 base clipped from V and 5 bases from J, the junction kept 7 bases outside the gene matches. The DNA of the CDR3 is TGCGCCAGCAGCTTGCCTAGCGGGGGGTCCCAGGAGACCCAGTACTTC. This codes for CASSLPSGGSQETQYF. Supplemented by reference TRBV5-1 and TRBJ2-5, the full variable domain reads KAGVTQTPRYLIKTRGQQVTLSCSPISGHRSVSWYQQTPGQGLQFLFEYFSETQRNKGNFPGRFSGRQFSNSRSEMNVSTLELGDSALYLCASSLPSGGSQETQYFGPGTRLLVL.

The chain couples TRBV11-3 to TRBJ2-3; 7 positions agree with TRBD1. Germline lookup yields CDR1 SGHNT and CDR2 YENEEA. V shed 5 bases and J 1 base; nucleotides not matched to a gene: 9. The CDR3 has 16 residues. CDR3 coding DNA: TGTGCCAGCAGCGGCACGGGACAGCCTCGCACAGATACGCAGTATTTT. This codes for CASSGTGQPRTDTQYF.

The chain carries TRBV19 and TRBJ2-1; 8 positions match TRBD2. V lost 6 bases, J lost 6 bases, and 13 bases stayed unmatched. In germline, CDR1 is LNHDA, CDR2 SQIVND (reference sequence). CDR3 size: 16 residues. The CDR3 reads CASRVPGSGASNEQFF. The CDR3, as DNA: TGTGCCAGTAGGGTCCCTGGTAGCGGGGCAAGCAATGAGCAGTTCTTC. The variable domain in full, with the rest retrieved from reference TRBV19 and TRBJ2-1, is DGGITQSPKYLFRKEGQNVTLSCEQNLNHDAMYWYRQDPGQGLRLIYYSQIVNDFQKGDIAEGYSVSREKKESFPLTVTSAQKNPTAFYLCASRVPGSGASNEQFFGPGTRLTVL.

The chain employs TRBV11-3 and TRBJ1-1, with D possibly being TRBD1 (5 bases). This CDR3 contains 14 residues. Trimming shortened V by 1 base and J by 1 base, and 7 bases separated the two germline ends. The germline CDR1 and CDR2 sequences are SGHNT and YENEEA. CDR3 sequence reads: CASSLGGANTEAFF. In DNA, the CDR3 is TGTGCCAGCAGCTTAGGCGGGGCGAACACTGAAGCTTTCTTT.

The V and J genes are TRBV5-1 and TRBJ1-4; D is undetermined. This CDR3 is 14 amino acids long. V lost 1 base, J lost 5 bases, and 9 bases lay in between. The germline V gene has CDR1 SGHRS and CDR2 YFSETQ. The CDR3: CASSLWQDNEKLFF. The CDR3 nucleotides read TGCGCCAGCAGCTTGTGGCAGGACAATGAAAAACTGTTTTTT.